This T cell receptor (beta chain) is drawn from a study of cytomegalovirus exposure and HLA in healthy donors. Study findings and constraints: CMV serostatus was the only recorded immune exposure for donors. Most subjects' HLA-A and HLA-B alleles were reportedly predicted from TCR beta sequences.

Primers included in the PCR were 60 Vbeta and 13 Jbeta primers. This table comes from immunoSEQ multiplex PCR, and its TCRdb copy is limited to in-frame clones, with some not included. The sample holds about 110,000 clones; roughly 63% are singletons and the top ten take 5.4%. Losses at the gene ends were 6 bases for V and 1 base for J; bases not matched to a gene: 6. In germline, CDR1 is MNHEY, CDR2 SVGAGI. The CDR3 extends over 15 amino acids. Regarding this clone: Its antigen is unknown.

V and J are TRBV6-5 and TRBJ2-1, with 7 bases identical to TRBD2. The sequencing sample was made of PBMCs. The sequence was collected from a woman aged 65 to 85 in good health and CMV-seropositive. CDR3 nucleotides: TGTGCCAGCAGCTTGAGCGGGGTGTCCTACAATGAGCAGTTCTTC. Translating it yields CASSLSGVSYNEQFF.